This TCR beta chain was sequenced in a study of shared clonotypes between healthy human individuals. Findings of the study overall: Inspection by rarefaction showed sorted-subset sequencing to be incomplete despite large depth.

This clone has a single count. No antigen is known for it. The repertoire was sequenced with immunoSEQ multiplex PCR; TCRdb's copy has only in-frame clones and lacks some. The sample contains roughly 2.1 million clones, roughly 91% of which appear only once. Naive CD8 isolation took CD45RO-negative cells positively selected for CCR7 and excluded terminally differentiated effector memory CD45RA+ cells. Those who donated were healthy HIV-negative adults, with no recent acute infections or vaccinations reported. There are 15 residues in the CDR3. The trim removed 0 bases at V and 5 bases at J, leaving 3 bases unmatched. Germline V CDR1 and CDR2: MNHNY, SVGAGI (reference sequence).

The rearrangement links TRBV6-6 to TRBJ2-7; 11 bases map to TRBD2. The source material was naive CD8+ T cells from PBMCs. The source is a man in his late teens or twenties in good health. Some clones in this sample may be carry-over from other donors' samples. CDR3 nucleotide sequence: TGTGCCAGCAGTTACTCGGTACTAGCGGGAGACGAGCAGTACTTC. As protein: CASSYSVLAGDEQYF.